This TCR beta chain was identified in a study of CD8+CD57+ T cells in acquired aplastic anemia. All sequencing subjects had displayed CD8+CD57+ cell expansion on flow cytometry. This clonotype was found many times. The template for TCR beta VDJ and CDR3 sequence profiling was genomic DNA. Via MiXCR, TCRdb re-called the reads, giving one row per CDR3 protein. The data hold over 150,000 distinct CDR3 sequences, with roughly three fifths observed a single time. J was trimmed by 5 bases and V by 7 bases; bases with no gene match: 5. CDR3 length: 13 residues. Germline V gene sequence: CDR1 SGDLS, CDR2 YYNGEE.

J is TRBJ2-1 and V is TRBV9; 8 nucleotides agree with TRBD2. The TCR sequence derives from a human donor with aplastic anemia. Sequenced material: sorted CD4+, CD8+, or CD8+CD57+ T cells (not recorded which) from PBMCs. The DNA of the CDR3 is TGTGCCAGCGCGCCGGGGGGGAACAATGAGCAGTTCTTC. This gives the protein CASAPGGNNEQFF.